The 20 T cell receptor beta chains listed next were all sequenced from one sample in a study of tissue T cells after allogeneic stem cell transplantation. Measured with immunoSEQ multiplex PCR; TCRdb has only the in-frame clones, and not every one. There are over 15,000 clones in the sample; approximately 70% occur only once, and almost 0.95% lies in the top ten. Sequences were obtained from spleen. These receptor sequences come from a female BALB/c mouse in good health. This mouse strain has H2-d as its MHC haplotype.

Details on this clone: Gene names denote mouse genes. The CDR3 end lies 1 residue beyond the end of the read and is filled in from the germline J gene. V and J are TRBV19 and TRBJ1-1, with no clear D. The CDR3 contains 11 residues. Germline CDR1 is FNHDT and CDR2 is SITEND (reference sequence). V shed 2 bases and J shed 5 bases, with 4 bases lying between them. The CDR3 here is CASSMWTEVFF. The DNA read from the CDR3 is TGTGCCAGCAGTATGTGGACAGAAGTCTTC.

This clone has only a few counts. Any gene name here is a mouse gene name. Read sequence stops 1 residue before the CDR3 end, and the germline J gene provides the missing end. The chain employs TRBV13-2 and TRBJ2-7; 9 nucleotides align to TRBD2. Germline CDR1 reads NNHNN; CDR2 reads SYGAGS (reference sequence). The V and J ends lost 0 bases and 0 bases, in that order; junction bases with no gene match: 4. The length of the CDR3 is 16 residues. The chain's CDR3 is CASGDDWGESSYEQYF. CDR3 DNA, as far as it was read: TGTGCCAGCGGTGATGACTGGGGGGAGAGCTCCTATGAACAGTAC.

This clone has more than one count but fewer than ten. The listed genes are named as in mouse. The read halts 1 residue ahead of the CDR3 end, with the missing end drawn from the germline J gene. V and J are TRBV20 and TRBJ2-7; D possibly corresponds to TRBD1 (6 bases). Germline CDR1 reads GFQATS; CDR2 reads STVNSAI. Trimming shortened V by 5 bases and J by 0 bases, and 11 bases separated the two germline ends. There are 13 residues in the CDR3. CDR3 sequence: CGALDRLSYEQYF. The sequenced CDR3 bases are TGTGGTGCTCTCGACAGGCTCTCCTATGAACAGTAC.

Concerning this clone itself: The genes are named according to mouse. The read finishes 1 residue shy of the CDR3 end, and the germline J gene is used to complete it. The chain combines TRBV29 with TRBJ2-3; D is tentatively TRBD1 or TRBD2 (5 bases each). Germline CDR1 reads MSHET; CDR2 reads SYDVDS. The germline V and J ends were trimmed by 5 bases and 0 bases, with 6 bases remaining between them. The CDR3 contains 13 residues. Here the CDR3 reads CASSGDSAETLYF. The DNA read from the CDR3 is TGTGCTAGCAGTGGGGACAGTGCAGAAACGCTGTAT.

A note on this clone: Genes here carry mouse names. The read ends 1 residue shy of where the CDR3 ends; the end is completed using the germline J gene. V usage is TRBV13-3 and J usage is TRBJ2-5, with D perhaps TRBD1 or TRBD2 (5 bases each). The CDR3 runs 10 residues. V was pared by 3 bases and J by 10 bases, with 6 bases between. Germline V CDR1 and CDR2: NNHDY, SYVADS. CDR3 amino acids: CASSGDAQYF. The covered CDR3 bases are TGTGCCAGCAGTGGGGACGCCCAGTAC.

On this clone itself: Gene names are mouse gene names. CDR3 residues: CASSLSNSDYTF. The CDR3 DNA, read in part, is TGTGCCAGCAGCTTATCAAACTCCGACTACACC. The chain joins TRBV4 to TRBJ1-2; no reliable D call. From the germline J gene comes the end of the CDR3, since the read stops 1 residue before it. The CDR3 is 12 residues long. From germline, CDR1 is LGHDT and CDR2 YNNKQL (reference sequence). V lost 4 bases, J lost 0 bases, and 3 bases lay in between.

In the case of this clone: The genes are named according to mouse. The read comes to an end 1 residue before the CDR3 does, leaving the germline J gene to fill in the end. The genes are TRBV13-1 and TRBJ2-1; 7 bases map to TRBD2. Germline lookup yields CDR1 NSHNY and CDR2 SYGAGN. V lost 5 bases and J lost 0; bases outside the gene matches: 2. This CDR3 region has 14 residues. Incomplete CDR3 DNA: TGTGCCAGCAGGTCTGGGGGTAACTATGCTGAGCAGTTC. Protein sequence: CASRSGGNYAEQF. The whole CDR3 region reads CASRSGGNYAEQFF.

As for this clone: Mouse gene names and germline throughout. The sequence runs out 1 residue before the end of the CDR3; the remainder is reconstructed from the germline J gene. This chain uses TRBV13-2 with TRBJ2-3; 7 nucleotides align to TRBD2. The CDR3 totals 15 residues. The V gene end was trimmed by 2 bases and the J gene end by 0 bases; junction bases not matched to a gene: 3. CDR1 and CDR2 from the germline V gene are NNHNN and SYGAGS (reference sequence). The part of the CDR3 DNA that was read is TGTGCCAGCGGTGACTGGGGGTCTAGTGCAGAAACGCTGTAT. Encoded protein: CASGDWGSSAETLY. The whole CDR3 is CASGDWGSSAETLYF.

There are a few counts of this clone. These gene names are mouse names. The CDR3 goes on 1 residue after the read ends, and that part is filled in from the germline J gene. The gene calls are TRBV13-2 and TRBJ1-3, with no clear D. In germline, CDR1 is NNHNN, CDR2 SYGAGS (reference sequence). The CDR3 loop spans 14 amino acids. Trimming left V 5 bases short and J 0 bases short, with 9 bases between. The CDR3 DNA, read in part, is TGTGCCAGCGGCCCTCCCTTTTCTGGAAATACGCTCTAT. This encodes CASGPPFSGNTLY. The full-length CDR3 reads as CASGPPFSGNTLYF.

The sample holds one count of this clone. Gene labels here are mouse ones. The read comes to an end 1 residue before the CDR3 does, leaving the germline J gene to fill in the end. The V and J genes are TRBV19 and TRBJ1-1; D gene unclear. Germline V lookup: CDR1 FNHDT, CDR2 SITEND (reference sequence). The V end lost 5 bases, the J end lost 1 base, and 6 bases lay between the germline ends. The CDR3 contains 12 residues. The CDR3 is CASSDINTEVFF. The CDR3 bases that were read are TGTGCCAGCAGCGACATAAACACAGAAGTCTTC.

As concerns this clone: Gene names and germline refer to mouse. The read stops 1 residue short of the end of the CDR3; the missing end is completed from the germline J gene. The V call is TRBV13-2, the J call TRBJ1-4, with D perhaps TRBD1 (6 bases). The CDR3 extends over 13 amino acids. Germline V gene sequence: CDR1 NNHNN, CDR2 SYGAGS (reference sequence). Trimming pared 9 bases from V and 4 bases from J, leaving 13 bases between. The CDR3 DNA, read in part, is TGTGCCAACGGCCGGGACATCAACGAAAGATTATTT. This encodes CANGRDINERLF. The entire CDR3 protein is CANGRDINERLFF.

About this clone: Mouse gene names apply. With the read ending 1 residue before the CDR3 end, the germline J gene is used to fill in that end. V gene TRBV13-1 combines with J gene TRBJ1-6; 9 bases fit TRBD1. TRBJ1-6 has ORF status, its function being uncertain. Germline assignment: CDR1 NSHNY and CDR2 SYGAGN. After removal of 6 bases from V and 7 bases from J, the junction contained 2 bases not matched to a gene. This CDR3 is built from 13 residues. The CDR3 protein is CASKGQGNSPLYF. The sequenced part of the CDR3 DNA is TGTGCCAGCAAGGGACAGGGAAATTCGCCCCTCTAC.

Notes on this clone: The genes and germline here are from mouse. The read ends 1 residue before the CDR3 terminus; that terminus is restored from the germline J gene. This sequence joins TRBV13-3 and TRBJ2-7, with D maybe TRBD2 (6 bases). V shed 0 bases and J shed 0 bases, with 7 bases lying between them. Germline loops: CDR1 NNHDY, CDR2 SYVADS. CDR3 length equals 14 residues. The sequenced CDR3 bases are TGTGCCAGCAGTGATGCTGGGGACTCCTATGAACAGTAC. It codes for CASSDAGDSYEQY. The whole CDR3 sequence is CASSDAGDSYEQYF.

As for this clone: Genes and germline come from the mouse. The read ends 1 residue early relative to the CDR3; the germline J gene fills the gap. The J gene is TRBJ2-7, the V gene TRBV30, with 7 bases lining up with TRBD2. With 1 base clipped from V and 4 bases from J, the junction kept 1 base outside the gene matches. The CDR3 totals 12 residues. Germline V gene data show CDR1 as SQVVS and CDR2 as ANEGSEA. The CDR3 bases that were read are TGTAGTTCTAGAGTTGGGGGGTATGAACAGTAC. Residues: CSSRVGGYEQY. Given in full, the CDR3 is CSSRVGGYEQYF.

Comment on this clone: Mouse gene names apply. Read coverage stops 1 residue before the CDR3 terminus; the germline J gene supplies the remainder. The chain combines TRBV13-3 with TRBJ2-1, with D perhaps TRBD1 or TRBD2 (5 bases each). The CDR3 extends over 15 amino acids. CDR1 is NNHDY and CDR2 is SYVADS in the germline V gene. V was clipped by 1 base and J by 0 bases, with 8 bases between them. The part of the CDR3 DNA that was read is TGTGCCAGCAGTGATTGGGGCAATAACTATGCTGAGCAGTTC. Translated: CASSDWGNNYAEQF. Given in full, the CDR3 is CASSDWGNNYAEQFF.

Comments on this clone: Each gene name is a mouse one. The CDR3 end lies 1 residue beyond the end of the read and is filled in from the germline J gene. The V gene is TRBV2, the J gene TRBJ1-2; possible D gene TRBD1, 5 bases. V lost 0 bases, J lost 4 bases, and 9 bases lay in between. CDR3 length equals 14 residues. Germline-derived CDR1 and CDR2 are LGHNA and YSYQKL. Here the CDR3 reads CASSQDQGGSDYTF. The sequenced part of the CDR3 DNA is TGTGCCAGCAGCCAAGATCAGGGAGGCTCCGACTACACC. Combining the CDR3 with reference TRBV2 and TRBJ1-2 gives the whole variable domain DPKIIQKPKYLVAVTGSEKILICEQYLGHNAMYWYRQSAKKPLEFMFSYSYQKLMDNQTASSRFQPQSSKKNHLDLQITALKPDDSATYFCASSQDQGGSDYTFGSGTRLLVI.

Regarding this clone: The germline and genes are mouse ones. The CDR3 goes on 1 residue after the read ends, and that part is filled in from the germline J gene. The chain carries TRBV19 and TRBJ1-5; 7 nucleotides match TRBD1. V lost 6 bases and J lost 3; bases outside the gene matches: 6. Per the germline V gene, CDR1 is FNHDT and CDR2 is SITEND (reference sequence). This CDR3 is 14 amino acids long. The sequenced CDR3 bases are TGTGCCAGCACCCGGGCAGGGGGCAACCAGGCTCCGCTT. It encodes CASTRAGGNQAPL. The whole CDR3 is CASTRAGGNQAPLF.

A note on this clone: The listed genes are named as in mouse. The CDR3 extends 1 residue past the end of the read, so its final part is completed from the germline J gene. V is TRBV1 and J is TRBJ1-4; the D gene is possibly TRBD1 (5 bases). The CDR3 consists of 12 residues. The V end was cut by 2 bases, the J end by 7 bases, with 5 bases between. CDR1 and CDR2 from the germline V gene are NSQYPW and LRSPGD (reference sequence). The CDR3 bases that were read are TGCACCTGCAGTGCACAGGGCGAAAGATTATTT. Amino acid sequence: CTCSAQGERLF. The entire CDR3 protein reads CTCSAQGERLFF.

Details on this clone: Germline and genes: mouse. Read coverage stops 1 residue before the CDR3 terminus; the germline J gene supplies the remainder. Within the sample, other DNA sequences also encode this same CDR3. The chain couples TRBV13-1 to TRBJ2-4; 13 bases line up with TRBD2. This CDR3 comprises 16 residues. The germline V gene encodes CDR1 NSHNY and CDR2 SYGAGN. Trimming cost V 3 bases and J 2 bases; bases outside gene matches: 3. The CDR3 protein is CASSGGLGGSQNTLYF. The covered CDR3 bases are TGTGCCAGCAGTGGGGGACTGGGGGGGTCTCAAAACACCTTGTAC.

This clone was detected a few times. Mouse gene names apply. The CDR3 end lies 1 residue beyond the end of the read and is filled in from the germline J gene. The J gene is TRBJ2-1, the V gene TRBV5; 11 nucleotides agree with TRBD2. J was trimmed by 5 bases and V by 2 bases; bases with no gene match: 8. CDR1 and CDR2 from the germline V gene are LGHNA and YNLKQL (reference sequence). The CDR3 spans 17 residues. CDR3 bases read: TGTGCCAGCAGCCAAATCCTCCGGGACTGGGGGCATGCTGAGCAGTTC. Protein sequence: CASSQILRDWGHAEQF. The whole CDR3 is CASSQILRDWGHAEQFF.